Ten or more counts support the clone carrying this T cell receptor (beta chain). Its specificity is not known. The CDR3 length is 13 residues. V was cut by 4 bases and J by 7 bases, with 14 bases left in between. Germline loops: CDR1 SGHAT, CDR2 FQDESV (reference sequence). The data are from a study of T cell repertoires in cytomegalovirus infection. About the research overall: Signatures in public TCR beta sequences pointed to both CMV infection and matching HLA type. Study results and caveats: Carriers of CMV plus the relevant HLA were identified by cumulative public TCR beta family frequency. The study found HLA-C-restricted CMV-specific TCR beta clonotypes dominating the ex vivo response.

Each CDR3 protein is one row after TCRdb ran MiXCR on the reads. The table has some 350,000 distinct CDR3 sequences, approximately 18% seen once. The clonotype comes from a human donor in good health (CMV status not recorded). Some clones in this sample may be carry-over from other donors' samples. The chain employs TRBV11-1 and TRBJ2-7; tentatively, D is TRBD2 (5 bases). The sequenced sample was PBMCs. In DNA form, the CDR3 reads TGTGCCAGCAGCTCAGGACCGGGGAATGAGCAGTACTTC. This sequence encodes CASSSGPGNEQYF.